This T cell receptor (beta chain) was retrieved from a study of T-cell reconstitution after alpha-beta-depleted transplantation in children. This clonotype has a count of ten or more. Preparation of the TCRbeta library was carried out with unique molecular identifiers. TCRdb independently ran MiXCR on the PCR reads; one entry per CDR3 protein. Of 97,000 or so distinct CDR3 sequences detected, about 8% appear once; the ten largest clones hold about 16%. Germline V gene sequence: CDR1 MNHEY, CDR2 SVGEGT. This CDR3 contains 14 residues. Deletions cut 7 bases from V and 3 bases from J, with 16 bases between.

V is TRBV6-2 or TRBV6-3 and J is TRBJ2-7; no clear D. The TCR sequence derives from a boy aged 2 to 10 with acute lymphoblastic leukemia, due to receive a stem cell transplant. This specimen consisted of PBMCs, obtained before TCRalphabeta/CD19-depleted stem cell transplant. As DNA, the CDR3 is TGTGCCAGCATGAAGGTGGTCCGAGGCTACGAGCAGTACTTC. It codes for CASMKVVRGYEQYF.